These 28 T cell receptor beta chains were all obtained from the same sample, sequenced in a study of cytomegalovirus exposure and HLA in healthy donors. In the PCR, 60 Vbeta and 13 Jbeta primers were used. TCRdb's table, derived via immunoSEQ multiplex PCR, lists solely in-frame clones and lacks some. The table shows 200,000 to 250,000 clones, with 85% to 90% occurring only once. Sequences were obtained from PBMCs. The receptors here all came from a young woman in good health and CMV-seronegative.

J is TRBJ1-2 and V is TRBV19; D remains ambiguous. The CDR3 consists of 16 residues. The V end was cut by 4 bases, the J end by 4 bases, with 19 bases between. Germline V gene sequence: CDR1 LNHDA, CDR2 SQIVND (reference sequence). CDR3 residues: CASSTYSSGFGYGYTF. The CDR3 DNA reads TGTGCCAGTAGTACATACTCATCAGGCTTCGGCTATGGCTACACCTTC.

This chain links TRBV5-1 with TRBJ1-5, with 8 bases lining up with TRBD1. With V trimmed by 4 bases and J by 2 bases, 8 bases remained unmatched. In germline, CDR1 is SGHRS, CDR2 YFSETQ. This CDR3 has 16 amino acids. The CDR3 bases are TGCGCCAGCAGCCCAAGGACAGGGTGGGGCAATCAGCCCCAGCATTTT. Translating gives CASSPRTGWGNQPQHF. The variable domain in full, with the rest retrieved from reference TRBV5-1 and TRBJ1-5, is KAGVTQTPRYLIKTRGQQVTLSCSPISGHRSVSWYQQTPGQGLQFLFEYFSETQRNKGNFPGRFSGRQFSNSRSEMNVSTLELGDSALYLCASSPRTGWGNQPQHFGDGTRLSIL.

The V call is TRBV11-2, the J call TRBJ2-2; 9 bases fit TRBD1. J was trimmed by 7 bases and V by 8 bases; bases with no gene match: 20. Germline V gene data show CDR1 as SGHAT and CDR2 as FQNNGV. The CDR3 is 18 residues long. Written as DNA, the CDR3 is TGTGCCAGCCGCCTTTTTTGGCCCGGGACAGGGAGGGTCGGGGAGCTGTTTTTT. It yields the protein CASRLFWPGTGRVGELFF.

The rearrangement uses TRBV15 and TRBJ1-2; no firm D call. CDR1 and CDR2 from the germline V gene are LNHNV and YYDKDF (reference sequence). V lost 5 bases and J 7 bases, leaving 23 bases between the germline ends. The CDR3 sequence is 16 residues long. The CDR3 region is CATSGPYGHILGGYTF. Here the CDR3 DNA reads TGTGCCACCAGCGGGCCCTACGGCCACATCCTTGGTGGCTACACCTTC.

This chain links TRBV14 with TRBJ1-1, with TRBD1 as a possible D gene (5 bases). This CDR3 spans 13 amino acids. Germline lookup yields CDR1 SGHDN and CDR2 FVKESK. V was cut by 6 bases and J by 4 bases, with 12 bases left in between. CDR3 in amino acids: CASRSDSSTEAFF. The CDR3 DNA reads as TGTGCCAGCAGATCCGACAGCTCCACTGAAGCTTTCTTT.

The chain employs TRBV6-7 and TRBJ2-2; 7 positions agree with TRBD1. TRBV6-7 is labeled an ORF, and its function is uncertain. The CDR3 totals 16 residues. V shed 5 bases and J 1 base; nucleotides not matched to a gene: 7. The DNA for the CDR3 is TGTGCCAGCAGTACTCCCAGGACAGGGAACACCGGGGAGCTGTTTTTT. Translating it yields CASSTPRTGNTGELFF.

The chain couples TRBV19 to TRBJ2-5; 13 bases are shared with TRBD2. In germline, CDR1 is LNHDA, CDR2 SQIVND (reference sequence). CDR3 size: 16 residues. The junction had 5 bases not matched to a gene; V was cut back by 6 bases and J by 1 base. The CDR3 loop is CASSPGLAGLQETQYF. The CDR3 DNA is TGTGCCAGTAGCCCGGGACTAGCGGGACTCCAAGAGACCCAGTACTTC.

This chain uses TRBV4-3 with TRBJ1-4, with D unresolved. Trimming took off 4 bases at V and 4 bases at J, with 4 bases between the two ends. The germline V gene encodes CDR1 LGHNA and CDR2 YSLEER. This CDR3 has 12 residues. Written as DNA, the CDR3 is TGCGCCAGCAGCCGCTATAATGAAAAACTGTTTTTT. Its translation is CASSRYNEKLFF.

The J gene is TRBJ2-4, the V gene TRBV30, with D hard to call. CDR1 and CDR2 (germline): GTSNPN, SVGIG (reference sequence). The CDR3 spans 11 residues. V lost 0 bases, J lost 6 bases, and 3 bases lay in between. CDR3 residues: CAWSVSNIQYF. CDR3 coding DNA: TGTGCCTGGAGTGTCTCAAACATTCAGTACTTC.

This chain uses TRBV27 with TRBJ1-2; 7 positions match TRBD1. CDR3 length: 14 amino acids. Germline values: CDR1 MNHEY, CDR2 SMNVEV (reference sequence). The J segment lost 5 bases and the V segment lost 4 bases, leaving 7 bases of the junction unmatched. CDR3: CASSYTGTAYGYTF. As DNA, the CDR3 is TGTGCCAGCAGTTACACCGGGACAGCTTATGGCTACACCTTC.

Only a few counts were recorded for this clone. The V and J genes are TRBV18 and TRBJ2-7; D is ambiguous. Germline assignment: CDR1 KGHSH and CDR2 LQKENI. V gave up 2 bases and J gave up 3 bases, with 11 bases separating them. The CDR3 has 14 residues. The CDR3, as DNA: TGTGCCAGCTCACCAACCTCTGCGGACTACGAGCAGTACTTC. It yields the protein CASSPTSADYEQYF.

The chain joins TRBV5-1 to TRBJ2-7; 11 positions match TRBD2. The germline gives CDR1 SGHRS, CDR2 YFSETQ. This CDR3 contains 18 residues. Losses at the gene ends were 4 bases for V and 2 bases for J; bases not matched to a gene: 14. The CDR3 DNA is TGCGCCAGCAGCCTTTCGAAAGTTTCGACTAGCGGGGCCTACGAGCAGTACTTC. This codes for CASSLSKVSTSGAYEQYF.

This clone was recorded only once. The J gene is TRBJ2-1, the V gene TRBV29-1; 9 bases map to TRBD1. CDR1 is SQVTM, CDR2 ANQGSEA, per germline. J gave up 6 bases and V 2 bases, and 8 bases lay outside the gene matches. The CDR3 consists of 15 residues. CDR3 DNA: TGCAGCGTTGAAACCGCGGGACAGGGTGCCAATGAGCAGTTCTTC. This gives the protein CSVETAGQGANEQFF.

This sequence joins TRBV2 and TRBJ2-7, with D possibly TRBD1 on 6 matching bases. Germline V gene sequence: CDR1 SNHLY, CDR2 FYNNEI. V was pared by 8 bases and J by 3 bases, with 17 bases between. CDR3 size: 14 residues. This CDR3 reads CASRPDRSFYEQYF. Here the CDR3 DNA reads TGTGCCAGCCGCCCTGACAGGTCCTTCTACGAGCAGTACTTC.

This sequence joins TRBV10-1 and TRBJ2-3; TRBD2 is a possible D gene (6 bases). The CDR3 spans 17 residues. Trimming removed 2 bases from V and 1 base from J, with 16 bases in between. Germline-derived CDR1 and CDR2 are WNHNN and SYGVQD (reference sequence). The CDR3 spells CASSEALLADRTDTQYF. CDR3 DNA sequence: TGCGCCAGCAGTGAGGCTCTACTAGCAGATCGCACAGATACGCAGTATTTT.

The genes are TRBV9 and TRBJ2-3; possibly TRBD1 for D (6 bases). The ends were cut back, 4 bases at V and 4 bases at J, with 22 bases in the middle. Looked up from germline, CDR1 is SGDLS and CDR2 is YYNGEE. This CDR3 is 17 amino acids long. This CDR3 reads CASSTEPLGAGSDTQYF. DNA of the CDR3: TGTGCCAGCAGCACAGAGCCCCTGGGGGCAGGGTCAGATACGCAGTATTTT.

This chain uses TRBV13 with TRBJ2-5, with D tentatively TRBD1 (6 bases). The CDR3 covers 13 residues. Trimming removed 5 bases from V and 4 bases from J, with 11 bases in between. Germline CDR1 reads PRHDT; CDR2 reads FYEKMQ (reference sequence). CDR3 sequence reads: CASSPSDRETQYF. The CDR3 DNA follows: TGTGCCAGCAGCCCTTCGGACAGAGAGACCCAGTACTTC.

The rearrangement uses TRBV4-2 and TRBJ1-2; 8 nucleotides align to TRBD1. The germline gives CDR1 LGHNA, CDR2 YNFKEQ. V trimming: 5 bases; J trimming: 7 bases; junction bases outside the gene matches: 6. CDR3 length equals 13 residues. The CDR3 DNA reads TGTGCCAGCAGCGGGCAGGGGGCTGGTGGCTACACCTTC. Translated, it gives CASSGQGAGGYTF.

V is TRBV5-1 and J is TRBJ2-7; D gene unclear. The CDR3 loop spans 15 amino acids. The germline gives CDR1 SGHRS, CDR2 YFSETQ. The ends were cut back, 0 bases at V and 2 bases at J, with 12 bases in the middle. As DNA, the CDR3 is TGCGCCAGCAGCTTGGGGCCACCAATTACCTACGAGCAGTACTTC. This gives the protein CASSLGPPITYEQYF.

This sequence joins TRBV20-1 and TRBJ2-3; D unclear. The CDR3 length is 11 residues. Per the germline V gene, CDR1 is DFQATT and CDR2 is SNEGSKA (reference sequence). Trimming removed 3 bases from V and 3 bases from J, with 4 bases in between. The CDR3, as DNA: TGCAGTGCTAGTCGGACAGATACGCAGTATTTT. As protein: CSASRTDTQYF.

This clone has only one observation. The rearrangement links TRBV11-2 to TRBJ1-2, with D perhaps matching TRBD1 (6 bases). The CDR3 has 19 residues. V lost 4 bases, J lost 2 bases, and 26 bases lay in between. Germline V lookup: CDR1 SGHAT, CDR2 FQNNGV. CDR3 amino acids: CASSSVNRATQTMNYGYTF. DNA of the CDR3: TGTGCCAGCAGCTCAGTTAACAGGGCCACCCAGACTATGAACTATGGCTACACCTTC.

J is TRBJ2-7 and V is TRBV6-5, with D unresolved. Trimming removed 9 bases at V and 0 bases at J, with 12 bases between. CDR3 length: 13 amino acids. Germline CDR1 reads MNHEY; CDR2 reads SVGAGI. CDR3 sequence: CASRQSSSYEQYF. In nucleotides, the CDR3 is TGTGCCAGTCGTCAAAGTAGCTCCTACGAGCAGTACTTC.

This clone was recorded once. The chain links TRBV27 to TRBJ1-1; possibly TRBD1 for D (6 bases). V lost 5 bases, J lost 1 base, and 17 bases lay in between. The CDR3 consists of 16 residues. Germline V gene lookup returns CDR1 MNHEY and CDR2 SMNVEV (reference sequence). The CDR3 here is CASSPGPGAGNTEAFF. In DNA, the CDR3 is TGTGCCAGCAGTCCCGGACCAGGGGCGGGGAACACTGAAGCTTTCTTT.

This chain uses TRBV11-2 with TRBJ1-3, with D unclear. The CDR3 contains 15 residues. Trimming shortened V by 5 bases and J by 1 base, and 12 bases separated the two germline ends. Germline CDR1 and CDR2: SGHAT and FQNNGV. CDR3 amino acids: CASSRGGISGNTIYF. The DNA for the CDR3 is TGTGCCAGCAGCCGGGGTGGGATTTCTGGAAACACCATATATTTT.

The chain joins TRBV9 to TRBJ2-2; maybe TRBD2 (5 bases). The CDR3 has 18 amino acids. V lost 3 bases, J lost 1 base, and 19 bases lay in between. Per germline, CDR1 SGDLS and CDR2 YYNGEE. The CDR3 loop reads CASSATLRSGENTGELFF. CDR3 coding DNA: TGTGCCAGCAGCGCGACCCTAAGGAGCGGAGAGAACACCGGGGAGCTGTTTTTT.

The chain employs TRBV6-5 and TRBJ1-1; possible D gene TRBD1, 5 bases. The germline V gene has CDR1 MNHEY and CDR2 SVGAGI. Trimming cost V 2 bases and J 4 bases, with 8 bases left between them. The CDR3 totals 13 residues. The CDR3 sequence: CASSYPGFTEAFF. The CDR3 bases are TGTGCCAGCAGTTACCCAGGGTTCACTGAAGCTTTCTTT.

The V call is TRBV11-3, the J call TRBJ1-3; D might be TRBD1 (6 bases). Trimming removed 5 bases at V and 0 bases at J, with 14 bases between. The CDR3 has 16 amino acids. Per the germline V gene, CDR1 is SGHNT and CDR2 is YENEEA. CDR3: CASSPSGQSSGNTIYF. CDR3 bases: TGTGCCAGCAGCCCGTCAGGACAGAGCTCTGGAAACACCATATATTTT.

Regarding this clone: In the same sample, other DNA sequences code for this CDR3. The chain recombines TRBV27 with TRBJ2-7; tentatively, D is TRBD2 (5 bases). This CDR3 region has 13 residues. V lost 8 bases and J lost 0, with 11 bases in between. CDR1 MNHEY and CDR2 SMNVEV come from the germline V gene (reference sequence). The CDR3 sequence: CASRRGSSYEQYF. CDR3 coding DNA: TGTGCCAGCCGCAGAGGGAGCTCCTACGAGCAGTACTTC.